These 18 T cell receptor beta chains came from one sample sequenced in a study of vaccination effects on CD4 cells after COVID-19. These receptors lack a known antigen. Here immunoSEQ multiplex PCR was the method, and the copy in TCRdb shows in-frame clones only, minus some. The table records 27,000 or so clones, around three quarters of them present only once. Viral peptide pool expansion of antigen-specific CD4+ T cells preceded sequencing in the ViraFEST assay. At the end of 9 to 11 days of culture, CD4+ T cells were isolated. Having tested negative for nucleocapsid antibodies, the vaccine recipients showed no prior SARS-CoV-2 infection. Material: CD4+ T cells from PBMCs cultured with SARS-CoV-2 spike peptides, obtained before COVID-19 vaccination. All receptors derive from a human donor who received a COVID-19 vaccine.

The chain recombines TRBV30 with TRBJ1-2; D might be TRBD1 (5 bases). The germline V gene has CDR1 GTSNPN and CDR2 SVGIG (reference sequence). This CDR3 has 14 residues. V was trimmed by 2 bases and J by 2 bases, leaving 12 bases between them. In DNA form, the CDR3 reads TGTGCCTGGAGTCTCGACGAGGGGAACTATGGCTACACCTTC. It encodes CAWSLDEGNYGYTF.

This chain uses TRBV5-1 with TRBJ2-3; 10 bases align to TRBD2. Looked up from germline, CDR1 is SGHRS and CDR2 is YFSETQ. The CDR3 totals 17 residues. V was pared by 2 bases and J by 1 base, with 7 bases of the junction left unmatched. The CDR3 bases are TGCGCCAGCAGCTTTGGGTTAGCGGGAGGACGCACAGATACGCAGTATTTT. Protein sequence: CASSFGLAGGRTDTQYF.

There are a few counts of this clone. The chain employs TRBV5-1 and TRBJ2-2; D gene unclear. Trimming pared 3 bases from V and 0 bases from J, leaving 9 bases between. The CDR3 is 15 amino acids. CDR1 and CDR2 from the germline V gene are SGHRS and YFSETQ. CDR3 residues: CASSSRDANTGELFF. In nucleotides, the CDR3 is TGCGCCAGCAGCTCGAGAGACGCGAACACCGGGGAGCTGTTTTTT.

The rearrangement links TRBV7-9 to TRBJ1-2; D call uncertain. This CDR3 has 15 residues. V lost 5 bases and J lost 4, with 17 bases in between. From germline, CDR1 is SEHNR and CDR2 FQNEAQ (reference sequence). The CDR3 DNA sequence: TGTGCCAGCAGCCTATCCCTAGGGTCGGGCTATGGCTACACCTTC. It yields the protein CASSLSLGSGYGYTF.

This sequence joins TRBV5-1 and TRBJ2-1; tentative D call: TRBD2 (5 bases). Germline V gene lookup returns CDR1 SGHRS and CDR2 YFSETQ. Trimming left V 2 bases short and J 9 bases short, with 18 bases between. The CDR3 runs to 15 residues. The CDR3 sequence is CASSLGLAAMREQFF. Here the CDR3 DNA reads TGCGCCAGCAGCTTAGGGCTAGCTGCGATGCGTGAGCAGTTCTTC.

The rearrangement links TRBV6-1 to TRBJ2-1; 9 nucleotides match TRBD2. Germline lookup yields CDR1 MNHNS and CDR2 SASEGT. This CDR3 region has 15 residues. Germline trimming cut 0 bases from V and 7 bases from J; bases unmatched to any gene: 4. As DNA, the CDR3 is TGTGCCAGCAGTGAAGCCGCGGGAGGGCCGAATGAGCAGTTCTTC. Translation gives CASSEAAGGPNEQFF.

The chain is built from TRBV14 and TRBJ1-3, with D hard to call. The V gene's germline CDR1 is SGHDN and CDR2 FVKESK. The V end was cut by 0 bases, the J end by 0 bases, with 3 bases between. The CDR3 runs to 14 residues. Here the CDR3 reads CASSQEPSGNTIYF. The CDR3 nucleotides read TGTGCCAGCAGCCAAGAACCCTCTGGAAACACCATATATTTT.

The chain carries TRBV6-5 and TRBJ1-5; no clear D. The germline CDR1 and CDR2 sequences are MNHEY and SVGAGI. Trimming cost V 0 bases and J 1 base, with 7 bases left between them. The CDR3 contains 15 residues. The CDR3: CASSYSWPSNQPQHF. The CDR3 DNA sequence: TGTGCCAGCAGTTACTCGTGGCCAAGCAATCAGCCCCAGCATTTT.

The chain is built from TRBV5-1 and TRBJ2-1; 7 nucleotides align to TRBD1. V shed 4 bases and J 2 bases; nucleotides not matched to a gene: 6. The CDR3 spans 15 residues. Germline-derived CDR1 and CDR2 are SGHRS and YFSETQ. As DNA, the CDR3 is TGCGCCAGCAGCCCGGGACAGTTACCCTACAATGAGCAGTTCTTC. It encodes CASSPGQLPYNEQFF. The whole variable domain, remainder taken from reference TRBV5-1 and TRBJ2-1, is KAGVTQTPRYLIKTRGQQVTLSCSPISGHRSVSWYQQTPGQGLQFLFEYFSETQRNKGNFPGRFSGRQFSNSRSEMNVSTLELGDSALYLCASSPGQLPYNEQFFGPGTRLTVL.

In this sample, this clone is medium-sized. CDR3 sequence reads: CASSLTTPGQGAHSNTIYF. CDR3 nucleotides: TGCGCCAGCAGCTTGACCACGCCGGGACAGGGGGCGCATTCAAACACCATATATTTT. The V and J genes are TRBV5-1 and TRBJ1-3, with 12 nucleotides matching TRBD1. CDR1 is SGHRS and CDR2 is YFSETQ in the germline V gene. CDR3 size: 19 residues. Trimming took 1 base from V and 6 from J; bases not matched to a gene: 14.

The rearrangement uses TRBV6-4 and TRBJ1-3; D uncertain. The length of the CDR3 is 16 residues. Germline V gene lookup returns CDR1 MRHNA and CDR2 SNTAGT. The V gene lost 8 bases and the J gene lost 2 bases, with 19 bases spanning the gap. The CDR3 region is CASADNTSLPGNTIYF. DNA for the CDR3: TGTGCCAGCGCTGACAACACGAGTCTACCTGGAAACACCATATATTTT.

The chain recombines TRBV2 with TRBJ2-1; 7 bases are a match to TRBD2. V lost 7 bases to trimming and J lost 4 bases; unmatched junction nucleotides: 4. Per the germline V gene, CDR1 is SNHLY and CDR2 is FYNNEI. This CDR3 spans 13 amino acids. The CDR3 DNA reads as TGTGCCAGCAATCTAGCGGAATACAATGAGCAGTTCTTC. Its translation: CASNLAEYNEQFF.

Notes on this clone: Germline is not matched at one junction end, which may reflect a read error. The J gene is TRBJ1-1, the V gene TRBV18; D is ambiguous. This CDR3 is built from 14 residues. Germline CDR1 is KGHSH and CDR2 is LQKENI. CDR3 in DNA: TGTGCCAGCTCACCACCTGATGTGAAAACTGAAGCTTTCTTT. Translating gives CASSPPDVKTEAFF.

By sample fraction, this clone is medium-sized (0.01 to 0.1%). V gene TRBV18 combines with J gene TRBJ1-2; D may be TRBD1 (6 bases). V was trimmed by 3 bases and J by 4 bases, leaving 9 bases between them. Per germline, CDR1 KGHSH and CDR2 LQKENI. The CDR3 is 13 residues long. The CDR3 reads CASSPDSVYGYTF. The CDR3 DNA is TGTGCCAGCTCACCGGACAGCGTCTATGGCTACACCTTC.

The V and J genes are TRBV6-1 and TRBJ2-3; 8 nucleotides align to TRBD2. V trimming: 1 base; J trimming: 4 bases; junction bases outside the gene matches: 4. CDR1 is MNHNS and CDR2 is SASEGT in the germline V gene. The CDR3 sequence is 15 residues long. Written as DNA, the CDR3 is TGTGCCAGCAGTGAAGGTAGCGGGATAGCAGATACGCAGTATTTT. This sequence encodes CASSEGSGIADTQYF.

V usage is TRBV27 and J usage is TRBJ1-3, with D unresolved. Germline CDR1 MNHEY, CDR2 SMNVEV (reference sequence). V lost 4 bases to trimming and J lost 2 bases, with 3 bases between them. The CDR3 runs to 12 residues. The chain's CDR3 is CASSSTGNTIYF. In DNA form, the CDR3 reads TGTGCCAGCAGTTCAACTGGAAACACCATATATTTT.

The chain combines TRBV7-2 with TRBJ2-5; TRBD1 matches at 8 bases. CDR1 is SGHTA, CDR2 FQGNSA, per germline. There are 13 residues in the CDR3. V dropped 5 bases and J dropped 6; count of bases not matched to a gene: 5. The CDR3 DNA reads as TGTGCCAGCAGCCTCGGACAGGGAAAGACCCAGTACTTC. Residues: CASSLGQGKTQYF.

This chain joins TRBV18 and TRBJ2-7; TRBD1 might be the D (6 bases). The CDR3 spans 15 residues. The V end was cut by 1 base, the J end by 6 bases, with 16 bases between. Germline V gene sequence: CDR1 KGHSH, CDR2 LQKENI. The CDR3 sequence is CASSPRGLWDSEQYF. In DNA form, the CDR3 reads TGTGCCAGCTCACCACGGGGGCTTTGGGATAGCGAGCAGTACTTC.